This T cell receptor (beta chain) was profiled in a study of identical twins' blood T cells. Sample barcodes were added at both library ends during cDNA synthesis. Via MiXCR, TCRdb re-called the 5' RACE reads, giving one row per CDR3 protein. Found here are a few hundred thousand distinct CDR3 sequences, around 30% of them singletons; the top ten hold about 6%. All three twin pairs grew up together with likely shared infections and vaccines. General observations from the study: Shared CDR3 clonotype counts between two donors mainly tracked the product of their cloneset sizes, twins included.

Points on this clonotype: Its specificity is not known.

The sequenced sample consisted of PBMCs. The sequence was collected from a woman aged 18-50 years in good health.

The CDR3 DNA reads TGTGCCAGCAGCTGGGGACTAGCGGATACAGATACGCAGTATTTT. It translates to CASSWGLADTDTQYF. The chain joins TRBV27 to TRBJ2-3; TRBD2 matches 11 bases. The V gene's germline CDR1 is MNHEY and CDR2 SMNVEV (reference sequence). Trimming at V came to 6 bases and at J to 3 bases, leaving 5 bases not matched to a gene. The CDR3 totals 15 residues.